These 21 T cell receptor beta chains originate from one sample sequenced in a study of cytomegalovirus exposure and HLA in healthy donors. PCR employed 60 Vbeta and 13 Jbeta primers. Clones were sequenced by immunoSEQ multiplex PCR, and TCRdb holds only the in-frame ones, with some missing. Of about 240,000 clones in the sample, 78% were seen once. The material sequenced was PBMCs. The origin of the receptors is a boy between 10 and 17 years old in good health and CMV-seronegative.

V gene TRBV2 combines with J gene TRBJ2-1; TRBD2 agrees at 12 bases. Per germline, CDR1 SNHLY and CDR2 FYNNEI. The CDR3 sequence is 13 residues long. With V trimmed by 8 bases and J by 10 bases, 6 bases remained unmatched. CDR3 nucleotide sequence: TGTGCCAGCTGGGGGCTAGCGGGGGGGGAGCAGTTCTTC. Amino acid sequence: CASWGLAGGEQFF. The variable domain in full, with the rest retrieved from reference TRBV2 and TRBJ2-1, is EPEVTQTPSHQVTQMGQEVILRCVPISNHLYFYWYRQILGQKVEFLVSFYNNEISEKSEIFDDQFSVERPDGSNFTLKIRSTKLEDSAMYFCASWGLAGGEQFFGPGTRLTVL.

J is TRBJ1-1 and V is TRBV6-1; D is perhaps TRBD1 (6 bases). The ends were cut back, 8 bases at V and 0 bases at J, with 13 bases in the middle. Germline V gene data show CDR1 as MNHNS and CDR2 as SASEGT. The CDR3 totals 14 residues. The CDR3 region is CASDGRGMNTEAFF. CDR3 DNA sequence: TGTGCCAGCGATGGCAGGGGCATGAACACTGAAGCTTTCTTT.

This chain connects TRBV7-3 to TRBJ2-3; TRBD2 matches 8 bases. This CDR3 contains 15 residues. Trimming took 0 bases from V and 4 from J; bases not matched to a gene: 3. From germline, CDR1 is SGHTA and CDR2 FQGTGA. This chain's CDR3 is CASSLTSGESDTQYF. CDR3 DNA: TGTGCCAGCAGCTTAACTAGCGGGGAATCAGATACGCAGTATTTT.

This clone occurred a few times. The rearrangement joins TRBV7-7 to TRBJ2-7; TRBD1 matches at 7 bases. The CDR3 runs 13 residues. CDR1 and CDR2 (germline): SSHAT, FNYEAQ (reference sequence). Trimming removed 3 bases from V and 6 bases from J; junction bases left unmatched: 5. CDR3 nucleotide sequence: TGTGCCAGCAGCTTTGCAGGGGGAAGCGAGCAGTACTTC. It is translated as CASSFAGGSEQYF.

V is TRBV5-1 and J is TRBJ1-1; 7 nucleotides match TRBD1. J was trimmed by 4 bases and V by 2 bases; bases with no gene match: 8. The CDR3 is 15 amino acids. Germline V lookup: CDR1 SGHRS, CDR2 YFSETQ. CDR3: CASSFTQGVGTEAFF. CDR3 sequence (DNA): TGCGCCAGCAGCTTCACCCAGGGGGTGGGCACTGAAGCTTTCTTT.

The rearrangement uses TRBV11-3 and TRBJ2-1; possibly TRBD1 for D (7 bases). The CDR3 runs 15 residues. V was pared by 5 bases and J by 2 bases, with 13 bases between. Germline CDR1 SGHNT, CDR2 YENEEA. CDR3 bases: TGTGCCAGCAGCCCAGGGGGGCGAGCCTACAATGAGCAGTTCTTC. Protein product: CASSPGGRAYNEQFF.

V gene TRBV23-1 combines with J gene TRBJ2-7; 11 nucleotides match TRBD1. TRBV23-1 is noted as an ORF with a role that remains uncertain. This CDR3 region has 18 residues. Unmatched junction bases numbered 10, after V lost 0 bases and J lost 3 bases. The CDR3 DNA follows: TGCGCCAGCAGTCAATCTAGCCCCGGACAGGGGGCCGACTACGAGCAGTACTTC. Translation: CASSQSSPGQGADYEQYF.

The gene calls are TRBV19 and TRBJ1-1; tentative D call: TRBD1 (6 bases). Germline-derived CDR1 and CDR2 are LNHDA and SQIVND (reference sequence). V dropped 1 base and J dropped 4 bases, with 7 bases sitting between them. This CDR3 is 13 amino acids long. This CDR3 reads CASSIGGLTEAFF. For the CDR3, the DNA is TGTGCCAGTAGTATAGGGGGGCTCACTGAAGCTTTCTTT.

Only one count was recorded for this clone. This chain uses TRBV5-1 with TRBJ2-3; tentative D call: TRBD2 (6 bases). The CDR3 contains 16 residues. Looked up from germline, CDR1 is SGHRS and CDR2 is YFSETQ. Trimming left V 0 bases short and J 5 bases short, with 16 bases between. The CDR3 DNA sequence: TGCGCCAGCAGCTTGGCCGAAGGGACTTGGAAAGATACGCAGTATTTT. Amino acid sequence: CASSLAEGTWKDTQYF.

The chain couples TRBV10-1 to TRBJ1-2, with 11 bases matching TRBD1. With 2 bases clipped from V and 7 bases from J, the junction kept 3 bases outside the gene matches. The CDR3 extends over 14 amino acids. CDR1 and CDR2 (germline): WNHNN, SYGVQD (reference sequence). The CDR3 region has the DNA TGCGCCAGCAGTGAGAGGACAGGGGGCACTGGCTACACCTTC. Translated, it gives CASSERTGGTGYTF.

The chain carries TRBV30 and TRBJ2-1, with D perhaps matching TRBD2 (6 bases). Germline V CDR1 and CDR2: GTSNPN, SVGIG (reference sequence). The CDR3 covers 14 residues. Trimming left V 2 bases short and J 5 bases short, with 13 bases between. CDR3 DNA sequence: TGTGCCTGGAGTCCACTGGACTACGACAATGAGCAGTTCTTC. It is translated as CAWSPLDYDNEQFF.

This clone has only a few counts. The chain uses TRBV10-3 and TRBJ2-7, with D perhaps TRBD1 (5 bases). V was clipped by 4 bases and J by 1 base, with 8 bases between them. The CDR3 has 13 amino acids. Germline CDR1 is ENHRY and CDR2 is SYGVKD. The CDR3 DNA sequence: TGTGCCATCAGTGTTCAGGGTTCCTACGAGCAGTACTTC. Translating it yields CAISVQGSYEQYF.

V usage is TRBV6-6 and J usage is TRBJ2-7, with D possibly being TRBD2 (5 bases). Germline-derived CDR1 and CDR2 are MNHNY and SVGAGI (reference sequence). The CDR3 contains 15 residues. V lost 7 bases to trimming and J lost 2 bases, with 18 bases between them. Here the CDR3 reads CASTIGQAVAYEQYF. The DNA of the CDR3 is TGTGCCAGCACCATAGGGCAAGCGGTTGCCTACGAGCAGTACTTC.

V and J are TRBV5-6 and TRBJ2-5; perhaps TRBD2 as D (5 bases). This CDR3 comprises 14 residues. Germline assignment: CDR1 SGHDT and CDR2 YYEEEE. Deletions cut 0 bases from V and 1 base from J, with 7 bases between. The CDR3 protein is CASSLAGLQETQYF. CDR3 bases: TGTGCCAGCAGCTTGGCCGGACTCCAAGAGACCCAGTACTTC.

The chain links TRBV7-8 to TRBJ1-3, with unresolved D. Germline CDR1 SGHVS, CDR2 FQNEAQ. The V gene lost 1 base and the J gene lost 0 bases, with 4 bases spanning the gap. The CDR3 loop spans 14 amino acids. CDR3 loop: CASSLVLSGNTIYF. In DNA form, the CDR3 reads TGTGCCAGCAGCTTAGTACTCTCTGGAAACACCATATATTTT.

The chain joins TRBV27 to TRBJ1-2, with D maybe TRBD1 (5 bases). V was trimmed by 0 bases and J by 8 bases, leaving 22 bases between them. The CDR3 is made up of 17 amino acids. The germline V gene encodes CDR1 MNHEY and CDR2 SMNVEV (reference sequence). The CDR3 DNA reads as TGTGCCAGCAGTTTATCCACAGTAAGTTCTACAGGAGGGGGCTACACCTTC. The encoded protein is CASSLSTVSSTGGGYTF.

The chain recombines TRBV29-1 with TRBJ2-7; TRBD1 is a possible D gene (6 bases). CDR3 length equals 13 residues. CDR1 SQVTM and CDR2 ANQGSEA come from the germline V gene. The V end was cut by 4 bases, the J end by 1 base, with 11 bases between. The CDR3 sequence is CSVGTVLSYEQYF. CDR3 in DNA: TGCAGCGTTGGGACAGTCCTATCCTACGAGCAGTACTTC.

The V gene is TRBV9, the J gene TRBJ2-2; tentatively, D is TRBD1 (8 bases). Germline V lookup: CDR1 SGDLS, CDR2 YYNGEE. V lost 7 bases and J lost 5, with 18 bases in between. The CDR3 covers 15 residues. The CDR3 loop reads CASRRDRGGTGELFF. Written as DNA, the CDR3 is TGTGCCAGCCGACGCGACAGGGGAGGGACCGGGGAGCTGTTTTTT.

The chain has TRBV6-5 and TRBJ2-5, with 7 bases aligning to TRBD2. CDR1 is MNHEY and CDR2 is SVGAGI in the germline V gene. V dropped 0 bases and J dropped 5; count of bases not matched to a gene: 9. The CDR3 length is 16 residues. CDR3 residues: CASSYSGGVAMETQYF. The CDR3 region has the DNA TGTGCCAGCAGTTACTCGGGAGGGGTGGCGATGGAGACCCAGTACTTC.

The chain links TRBV4-2 to TRBJ2-7; 7 nucleotides agree with TRBD1. The trim removed 0 bases at V and 12 bases at J, leaving 14 bases unmatched. In germline, CDR1 is LGHNA, CDR2 YNFKEQ. CDR3 size: 15 residues. DNA of the CDR3: TGTGCCAGCAGCCAAGATTACACAGGGGACCCGCTCTCGTACTTC. Its translation is CASSQDYTGDPLSYF.

This chain joins TRBV11-1 and TRBJ1-1; 7 bases line up with TRBD1. CDR3 length: 15 residues. In germline, CDR1 is SGHAT, CDR2 FQDESV (reference sequence). After removal of 4 bases from V and 8 bases from J, the junction contained 13 bases not matched to a gene. The CDR3 DNA follows: TGTGCCAGCAGCTCCGGACAGGCCACGTTCCACGAAGCTTTCTTT. It translates to CASSSGQATFHEAFF.